Sequencing of this TCR beta chain was carried out in a study of blood T cell repertoires in COVID-19. Study overall: Italy, Spain and the United States were the sources of the convalescent and acute COVID-19 samples. Sources were T cells, B-cell-depleted T cells, or PBMCs; the material itself was cDNA or gDNA.

The length of the CDR3 is 13 residues. Germline CDR1 is SGHRS and CDR2 is YFSETQ. Trimming took off 4 bases at V and 3 bases at J, with 10 bases between the two ends. How the authors handled the data: Reference gene primer amplification gave estimated nucleated cell counts. Sequenced by immunoSEQ multiplex PCR; TCRdb stores in-frame clones only, minus some. The DNA was the basis for D and trimming; V, J and clone size are from that table. Seen here are some 110,000 clones, 70% to 90% observed once, and the top ten hold approximately 8%. The rearrangement links TRBV5-1 to TRBJ1-2; D is perhaps TRBD1 (5 bases). Sequenced material: peripheral blood. The TCR sequence derives from a man between 65 and 79 years old who had recovered from COVID-19. DNA of the CDR3: TGCGCCAGCAGCGAACAGGCCTACTATGGCTACACCTTC. This gives the protein CASSEQAYYGYTF.